This is a list of T cell receptor beta chains from one sample in a study of CD8+ T cells in alopecia areata. Here immunoSEQ multiplex PCR was the method, and the copy in TCRdb shows in-frame clones only, minus some. The sample records some 100,000 clones, around 44% being singletons. Specimen: CD8+ T cells sorted from blood, collected at week 24, from a patient treated with tofacitinib. The receptors stem from a human donor with alopecia areata. Each CDR3 is given with its conserved first and last residue. The order of the fields is J gene, CDR3 length, D gene, clone size, V gene, CDR3 protein, CDR3 DNA. A D gene is named only where the DNA matches it firmly. Rows may omit the clone size; those that give it use once, few, many or a size class.

TRBJ2-1 | 19 | TRBD2 | - | TRBV7-9 | CASSPPTLLAGGAGLEQFF | TGTGCCAGCAGCCCACCAACGCTCCTAGCGGGAGGGGCGGGACTTGAGCAGTTCTTC
TRBJ2-2 | 17 | TRBD2 | few | TRBV30 | CACFDHPGLAFTGELFF | TGTGCCTGCTTCGATCATCCGGGACTAGCGTTTACCGGGGAGCTGTTTTTT
TRBJ2-7 | 15 | - | - | TRBV4-3 | CASSQGRGTTYEQYF | TGCGCCAGCAGCCAAGGGAGGGGCACCACCTACGAGCAGTACTTC
TRBJ1-3 | 12 | - | few | TRBV7-9 | CASSLGGNTIYF | TGTGCCAGCAGCTTAGGAGGAAACACCATATATTTT
TRBJ2-7 | 13 | - | - | TRBV29-1 | CSVMLGRDYEQYF | TGCAGCGTTATGTTGGGCAGGGACTACGAGCAGTACTTC
TRBJ2-2 | 15 | - | - | TRBV5-1 | CASSWFTGPAGELFF | TGCGCCAGCAGCTGGTTCACAGGGCCCGCCGGGGAGCTGTTTTTT
TRBJ2-4 | 13 | - | - | TRBV29-1 | CSATPLGGNIQYF | TGCAGCGCTACACCTCTTGGAGGAAACATTCAGTACTTC
TRBJ2-7 | 10 | - | few | TRBV6-1 | CASGSLEQYF | TGTGCCAGCGGATCCCTTGAGCAGTACTTC
TRBJ2-1 | 15 | TRBD2 | - | TRBV27 | CASSFPSGSIDEQFF | TGTGCCAGCAGTTTTCCTAGCGGGAGTATCGATGAGCAGTTCTTC
TRBJ1-2 | 18 | - | - | TRBV15 | CATSRETRTGTTNYGYTF | TGTGCCACCAGCAGAGAAACTAGAACCGGGACAACAAACTATGGCTACACCTTC
TRBJ2-1 | 15 | TRBD2 | - | TRBV9 | CASSGGTSAHNEQFF | TGTGCCAGCAGCGGCGGGACTAGCGCCCACAATGAGCAGTTCTTC
TRBJ2-5 | 14 | TRBD2 | - | TRBV29-1 | CSVVGGGLGETQYF | TGCAGCGTTGTCGGGGGGGGGCTTGGAGAGACCCAGTACTTC
TRBJ2-1 | 15 | TRBD2 | - | TRBV7-2 | CASSLSGRQYNEQFF | TGTGCCAGCAGCCTTAGCGGGAGGCAATACAATGAGCAGTTCTTC
TRBJ2-6 | 16 | - | few | TRBV7-9 | CASSLEGLSGANVLTF | TGTGCCAGCAGCTTAGAGGGACTCTCTGGGGCCAACGTCCTGACTTTC
TRBJ2-7 | 13 | - | - | TRBV28 | CASTPGSSYEQYF | TGTGCCAGCACGCCAGGGAGCTCCTACGAGCAGTACTTC
TRBJ2-7 | 11 | - | once | TRBV28 | CASTLGDEQYF | TGTGCCAGCACTCTCGGGGACGAGCAGTACTTC
TRBJ2-1 | 17 | TRBD2 | - | TRBV4-1 | CASSQNLLAGEGNEQFF | TGCGCCAGCAGCCAAAATCTACTAGCGGGAGAGGGGAATGAGCAGTTCTTC
TRBJ1-1 | 13 | - | - | TRBV6-1 | CASSEGGGHEAFF | TGTGCCAGCAGTGAAGGGGGCGGTCATGAAGCTTTCTTT
TRBJ1-5 | 15 | TRBD1 | - | TRBV6-1 | CASTGRGQGHQPQHF | TGTGCCAGCACCGGAAGGGGACAGGGCCATCAGCCCCAGCATTTT
TRBJ2-7 | 14 | - | - | TRBV29-1 | CSVETGTVRGEQYF | TGCAGCGTTGAAACCGGCACCGTGAGGGGGGAGCAGTACTTC
TRBJ2-3 | 14 | - | - | TRBV7-9 | CASSPLATTDTQYF | TGTGCCAGCAGCCCTCTCGCAACCACAGATACGCAGTATTTT
TRBJ1-1 | 12 | TRBD1 | - | TRBV29-1 | CSGRDRGTEAFF | TGCAGCGGAAGGGACAGGGGAACTGAAGCTTTCTTT
TRBJ2-1 | 16 | - | few | TRBV28 | CASSSPLPSSYNEQFF | TGTGCCAGCAGTTCCCCGTTGCCGAGCTCCTACAATGAGCAGTTCTTC
TRBJ1-1 | 13 | - | - | TRBV7-3 | CASSLGIGDEAFF | TGTGCCAGCAGCTTAGGTATAGGAGATGAAGCTTTCTTT
TRBJ2-3 | 16 | TRBD2 | - | TRBV9 | CASSTGTSGYTDTQYF | TGTGCCAGCAGCACTGGGACTAGCGGCTACACAGATACGCAGTATTTT
TRBJ1-2 | 14 | - | many | TRBV6-5 | CASKDRGASYGYTF | TGTGCCAGCAAGGATAGAGGGGCCTCGTATGGCTACACCTTC
TRBJ2-1 | 13 | - | - | TRBV30 | CAWSEADYNEQFF | TGTGCCTGGAGTGAGGCCGACTACAATGAGCAGTTCTTC
TRBJ2-1 | 14 | - | - | TRBV11-1 | CASSLSSTSNEQFF | TGTGCCAGCAGCTTATCCTCTACCAGCAATGAGCAGTTCTTC
TRBJ2-5 | 14 | - | - | TRBV7-9 | CASSFVEGQETQYF | TGTGCCAGCAGCTTCGTGGAGGGCCAAGAGACCCAGTACTTC
TRBJ2-1 | 14 | - | few | TRBV28 | CASRAIRGYNEQFF | TGTGCCAGCAGGGCTATCAGGGGATACAATGAGCAGTTCTTC
TRBJ2-7 | 15 | - | - | TRBV28 | CASSFITGRGYEQYF | TGTGCCAGCAGTTTTATCACAGGGAGAGGCTACGAGCAGTACTTC
TRBJ2-2 | 15 | - | - | TRBV19 | CASTAWPPNTGELFF | TGTGCCAGTACTGCCTGGCCCCCGAACACCGGGGAGCTGTTTTTT
TRBJ2-1 | 15 | TRBD2 | few | TRBV29-1 | CSVEDPLAGYNEQFF | TGCAGCGTTGAAGATCCGCTAGCGGGGTACAATGAGCAGTTCTTC
TRBJ2-2 | 16 | TRBD2 | few | TRBV25-1 | CASSELVAGVTGELFF | TGTGCCAGCAGTGAATTGGTAGCGGGAGTCACCGGGGAGCTGTTTTTT
TRBJ2-2 | 13 | - | - | TRBV11-2 | CASTHPGIGELFF | TGTGCCAGCACCCACCCCGGGATCGGGGAGCTGTTTTTT
TRBJ1-2 | 13 | - | - | TRBV28 | CASSPRPEQSYTF | TGTGCCAGCAGTCCCCGACCCGAACAAAGCTACACCTTC
TRBJ1-5 | 12 | TRBD1 | - | TRBV9 | CASSGTTGILHF | TGTGCCAGCAGCGGAACGACAGGGATCCTGCATTTT
TRBJ2-2 | 16 | TRBD2 | - | TRBV4-1 | CASSQAAGGNTGELFF | TGCGCCAGCAGCCAAGCAGCGGGAGGGAACACCGGGGAGCTGTTTTTT
TRBJ1-1 | 11 | - | - | TRBV7-9 | CASTGGHEAFF | TGTGCCAGCACCGGGGGGCATGAAGCTTTCTTT
TRBJ2-7 | 13 | - | few | TRBV11-2 | CASSFAGSYEQYF | TGTGCCAGCAGCTTTGCGGGTTCCTACGAGCAGTACTTC
TRBJ1-2 | 13 | - | - | TRBV29-1 | CSVSTAGPYGYTF | TGCAGCGTTTCGACAGCCGGACCCTATGGCTACACCTTC
TRBJ1-5 | 14 | - | - | TRBV2 | CASSGELSNQPQHF | TGTGCCAGCAGTGGGGAGCTGAGCAATCAGCCCCAGCATTTT
TRBJ2-7 | 13 | - | - | TRBV11-1 | CASSPGRAYEQYF | TGTGCCAGCAGCCCCGGCAGAGCCTACGAGCAGTACTTC
TRBJ1-1 | 12 | - | - | TRBV4-1 | CASSQDATEAFF | TGCGCCAGCAGCCAAGATGCTACTGAAGCTTTCTTT
TRBJ2-4 | 12 | - | few | TRBV29-1 | CSVGGNRDIQYF | TGCAGCGTTGGCGGTAATAGAGACATTCAGTACTTC
TRBJ1-2 | 14 | - | - | TRBV28 | CASSLAQGNYGYTF | TGTGCCAGCAGTTTGGCGCAGGGGAACTATGGCTACACCTTC
TRBJ2-7 | 15 | - | - | TRBV30 | CAWSVRGGDTYEQYF | TGTGCCTGGAGTGTACGAGGGGGGGACACCTACGAGCAGTACTTC
TRBJ2-7 | 17 | TRBD1 | - | TRBV29-1 | CSVEITFGGQGVHEQYF | TGCAGCGTTGAGATTACCTTTGGGGGACAGGGAGTCCACGAGCAGTACTTC
TRBJ2-5 | 17 | - | few | TRBV5-6 | CASSLEAPSAYQETQYF | TGTGCCAGCAGCTTGGAAGCTCCCAGCGCGTACCAAGAGACCCAGTACTTC
TRBJ1-4 | 15 | - | - | TRBV9 | CASSGTAATNEKLFF | TGTGCCAGCAGCGGGACGGCTGCAACTAATGAAAAACTGTTTTTT
TRBJ2-7 | 14 | - | - | TRBV15 | CATSRGTVTYEQYF | TGTGCCACCAGCAGAGGGACAGTCACCTACGAGCAGTACTTC